This T cell receptor (beta chain) originates from a study of cytomegalovirus exposure and HLA in healthy donors. The PCR had 60 Vbeta and 13 Jbeta primers. The protocol was immunoSEQ multiplex PCR, while the TCRdb copy is restricted to in-frame clones and leaves out a portion. The sample holds some 90,000 clones, about 81% seen once. Findings of the study overall: Most likely, a cluster of highly shared sequence variants arose as a sequencing artifact. Previous analysis showed most TCR beta V segments were productive about 90% or about 30% of the time.

Points on this clone: Its cognate antigen is unknown.

The CDR3 has 12 residues. Germline assignment: CDR1 MDHEN and CDR2 SYDVKM. V lost 4 bases and J lost 8, with 11 bases in between. Specimen: PBMCs. The TCR originated in a middle-aged man in good health and CMV-seronegative. The chain combines TRBV28 with TRBJ1-2; no definite D call. For the CDR3, the DNA is TGTGCCAGCAGTTCCGCGTCGGGGGGCTACACCTTC. This encodes CASSSASGGYTF.